This TCR beta chain comes out of a study of PD-L1 blockade in urothelial cancer. Sample time point: pretreatment peripheral blood. Libraries were prepared by immunoSEQ multiplex PCR; TCRdb keeps only in-frame clonotypes and omits some of them. Among around 34,000 clones, around four fifths were seen once, and the ten largest hold 13% to 15%. Germline V gene sequence: CDR1 SQVTM, CDR2 ANQGSEA. V lost 6 bases to trimming and J lost 3 bases; unmatched junction nucleotides: 6. The CDR3 extends over 14 amino acids. This chain connects TRBV29-1 to TRBJ2-3; 10 nucleotides align to TRBD2. The input for sequencing was PBMCs, taken around atezolizumab (anti-PD-L1) treatment. The origin of this receptor is a man aged 80 or over with urothelial cancer. The CDR3 DNA reads TGCAGCGTAGCGGGAGGGAGTCCTACAGATACGCAGTATTTT. Amino acid sequence: CSVAGGSPTDTQYF.